Presented here are 31 T cell receptor beta chains from one specimen sequenced in a study of shared clonotypes between healthy human individuals. Repertoires were generated with immunoSEQ multiplex PCR, while TCRdb's copy carries only in-frame clones and drops some. Of roughly 2 million clones listed, roughly 94% are singletons. The source material was naive CD4+ T cells sorted from blood. Stated subset: CD45RA+ positively selected. Receptors were obtained from a man in his late teens or twenties in good health.

The rearrangement uses TRBV10-3 and TRBJ2-3, with 10 bases that match TRBD2. J was trimmed by 0 bases and V by 5 bases; bases with no gene match: 5. The germline CDR1 and CDR2 sequences are ENHRY and SYGVKD. The CDR3 covers 16 residues. The CDR3 sequence: CAISLGTSESTDTQYF. CDR3 sequence (DNA): TGTGCCATCAGTCTAGGGACTAGCGAGAGCACAGATACGCAGTATTTT.

The chain links TRBV7-2 to TRBJ2-7; maybe TRBD1 (6 bases). V lost 5 bases to trimming and J lost 5 bases, with 16 bases between them. Germline values: CDR1 SGHTA, CDR2 FQGNSA. This CDR3 is built from 14 residues. CDR3 bases: TGTGCCAGCAGCATCAATACAGGGTCCCACGAGCAGTACTTC. It specifies CASSINTGSHEQYF.

In regard to this clone: The sample holds other DNA sequences that translate to the same CDR3. This chain links TRBV7-2 with TRBJ2-3; the D is unclear. Per germline, CDR1 SGHTA and CDR2 FQGNSA. This CDR3 has 12 residues. V was shortened by 5 bases and J by 0 bases, with 3 bases between the two germline ends. For the CDR3, the DNA is TGTGCCAGCAGCACTAGCACAGATACGCAGTATTTT. This translates into CASSTSTDTQYF.

The chain has TRBV25-1 and TRBJ2-1; 9 nucleotides align to TRBD1. This CDR3 spans 12 amino acids. J lost 16 bases, V lost 7 bases, and 11 bases had no gene match. The germline CDR1 and CDR2 sequences are MGHDK and SYGVNS. The CDR3 nucleotides are TGTGCCAGCACCTCTCCGACAGGGGGTGTTTTCTTC. Protein product: CASTSPTGGVFF.

Points on this clone: This sample includes further DNA sequences coding for the same CDR3. The chain links TRBV5-1 to TRBJ2-3; 10 nucleotides line up with TRBD1. V trimming: 3 bases; J trimming: 2 bases; junction bases outside the gene matches: 3. Germline CDR1 is SGHRS and CDR2 is YFSETQ. The CDR3 length is 15 residues. CDR3 residues: CASSSGTGATDTQYF. CDR3 sequence (DNA): TGCGCCAGCAGCTCCGGGACAGGGGCCACAGATACGCAGTATTTT.

V and J are TRBV25-1 and TRBJ1-2; 9 bases align to TRBD1. This CDR3 spans 17 amino acids. Germline CDR1 is MGHDK and CDR2 is SYGVNS. The trim removed 4 bases at V and 2 bases at J, leaving 11 bases unmatched. CDR3 coding DNA: TGTGCCAGCAGTGTGGCCTCAACCGGGACAGGGAACTATGGCTACACCTTC. Translated, it gives CASSVASTGTGNYGYTF.

V usage is TRBV7-9 and J usage is TRBJ2-1; 12 nucleotides match TRBD2. The germline V gene encodes CDR1 SEHNR and CDR2 FQNEAQ (reference sequence). The CDR3 length is 18 residues. Unmatched junction bases numbered 19, after V lost 4 bases and J lost 12 bases. This chain's CDR3 is CASSSLKAAGTSGLLQFF. The CDR3 nucleotides are TGTGCCAGCAGCTCCCTGAAAGCTGCCGGGACTAGCGGGCTGTTGCAGTTCTTC.

The chain combines TRBV5-1 with TRBJ2-3, with D unclear. The CDR3 runs 13 residues. The V gene's germline CDR1 is SGHRS and CDR2 YFSETQ. The V gene lost 0 bases and the J gene lost 4 bases, with 6 bases spanning the gap. The CDR3 reads CASSLVTPDTQYF. CDR3 DNA sequence: TGCGCCAGCAGCTTGGTTACCCCAGATACGCAGTATTTT.

J is TRBJ2-7 and V is TRBV4-3; D is unresolved. The length of the CDR3 is 16 residues. V was trimmed by 5 bases and J by 3 bases, leaving 20 bases between them. Germline CDR1 reads LGHNA; CDR2 reads YSLEER. CDR3 region: CASSKQRAPVYYEQYF. For the CDR3, the DNA is TGCGCCAGCAGCAAACAAAGGGCCCCTGTCTACTACGAGCAGTACTTC.

CDR3 nucleotide sequence: TGTGCCAGCAGCTGGGGTAGGGCCGGGGAGCTGTTTTTT. Translation gives CASSWGRAGELFF. The chain joins TRBV5-6 to TRBJ2-2; unclear D gene. With 3 bases removed from V and 6 bases from J, the gap between germline ends came to 9 bases. Germline V lookup: CDR1 SGHDT, CDR2 YYEEEE. The CDR3 has 13 residues. Looking up the rest from reference TRBV5-6 and TRBJ2-2 gives the full variable domain: DAGVTQSPTHLIKTRGQQVTLRCSPKSGHDTVSWYQQALGQGPQFIFQYYEEEERQRGNFPDRFSGHQFPNYSSELNVNALLLGDSALYLCASSWGRAGELFFGEGSRLTVL.

CDR3 bases: TGTGCCTGGAGTGTATATGATTGGTACAGGGAGAATTCACCCCTCCACTTT. This sequence encodes CAWSVYDWYRENSPLHF. The chain combines TRBV30 with TRBJ1-6, with a possible D match to TRBD1 (6 bases). The germline CDR1 and CDR2 sequences are GTSNPN and SVGIG (reference sequence). The CDR3 sequence is 17 residues long. Trimming cost V 0 bases and J 7 bases, with 19 bases left between them.

This clone was counted a few times. V gene TRBV2 combines with J gene TRBJ2-3; maybe TRBD2 (7 bases). Trimming left V 7 bases short and J 3 bases short, with 17 bases between. CDR1 and CDR2 from the germline V gene are SNHLY and FYNNEI. The CDR3 spans 15 residues. CDR3 DNA: TGTGCCAGCACCCGGGGGGCGGGATCAACAGATACGCAGTATTTT. Protein sequence: CASTRGAGSTDTQYF.

This chain uses TRBV27 with TRBJ2-1, with 11 bases lining up with TRBD2. Germline loops: CDR1 MNHEY, CDR2 SMNVEV (reference sequence). The CDR3 loop spans 17 amino acids. Trimming at V came to 2 bases and at J to 7 bases, leaving 10 bases not matched to a gene. Here the CDR3 reads CASSLEASGRPWNEQFF. In nucleotides, the CDR3 is TGTGCCAGCAGTTTAGAAGCTAGCGGGAGGCCCTGGAATGAGCAGTTCTTC.

Worth noting for this clone: The same CDR3 arises from other DNA sequences in this sample as well. The J gene is TRBJ1-1, the V gene TRBV6-5, with D uncertain. Germline V gives CDR1 MNHEY, CDR2 SVGAGI. V was cut by 3 bases and J by 0 bases, with 8 bases left in between. The CDR3 sequence is 14 residues long. Written as DNA, the CDR3 is TGTGCCAGCAGTTATGGGCCCCTGAACACTGAAGCTTTCTTT. Translating it yields CASSYGPLNTEAFF.

V and J are TRBV29-1 and TRBJ1-2; the D gene is possibly TRBD1 (6 bases). The length of the CDR3 is 11 residues. Per the germline V gene, CDR1 is SQVTM and CDR2 is ANQGSEA. Trimming removed 4 bases from V and 6 bases from J, with 9 bases in between. CDR3 DNA: TGCAGCGTTGCAGGGGCGGATGGCTACACCTTC. Translation: CSVAGADGYTF.

The V and J genes are TRBV5-6 and TRBJ2-1; D unresolved. The CDR3 totals 14 residues. Trimming pared 3 bases from V and 6 bases from J, leaving 13 bases between. In germline, CDR1 is SGHDT, CDR2 YYEEEE. CDR3 sequence: CASSSSGNPNEQFF. The CDR3 region has the DNA TGTGCCAGCAGCTCAAGTGGAAACCCCAATGAGCAGTTCTTC.

The chain recombines TRBV10-1 with TRBJ2-1; 7 bases are shared with TRBD2. CDR1 and CDR2 (germline): WNHNN, SYGVQD (reference sequence). This CDR3 has 15 amino acids. V gave up 2 bases and J gave up 5 bases; unmatched junction bases: 6. CDR3 sequence reads: CASSESLAVNNEQFF. Written as DNA, the CDR3 is TGCGCCAGCAGTGAGAGCCTAGCGGTGAACAATGAGCAGTTCTTC.

This clone appeared a single time. The chain combines TRBV18 with TRBJ2-1; perhaps TRBD1 as D (5 bases). The germline V and J ends were trimmed by 5 bases and 10 bases, with 12 bases remaining between them. The CDR3 covers 12 residues. Germline V gives CDR1 KGHSH, CDR2 LQKENI. The CDR3 reads CASSFRTSEQFF. The CDR3 DNA reads as TGTGCCAGCTCATTCAGGACATCCGAGCAGTTCTTC.

The chain links TRBV9 to TRBJ1-2; D perhaps matches TRBD1 (5 bases). V gave up 0 bases and J gave up 8 bases, with 14 bases separating them. CDR1 SGDLS and CDR2 YYNGEE come from the germline V gene. The CDR3 runs 14 residues. DNA for the CDR3: TGTGCCAGCAGCGTAGGGTGGGGGAGCTGGGGCTACACCTTC. It encodes CASSVGWGSWGYTF.

This clone has only one observation. The chain recombines TRBV6-5 with TRBJ2-7; 7 bases are shared with TRBD1. CDR3 length: 13 amino acids. V trimming: 6 bases; J trimming: 9 bases; junction bases outside the gene matches: 11. Germline V gives CDR1 MNHEY, CDR2 SVGAGI. The CDR3 region is CASSVDRELGQYF. The CDR3 DNA sequence: TGTGCCAGCAGCGTCGACAGGGAACTTGGGCAGTACTTC.

The chain uses TRBV30 and TRBJ1-2; perhaps TRBD1 as D (6 bases). V dropped 6 bases and J dropped 3 bases, with 14 bases sitting between them. The germline CDR1 and CDR2 sequences are GTSNPN and SVGIG (reference sequence). The CDR3 covers 13 residues. This chain's CDR3 is CACRQEPYYGYTF. In DNA, the CDR3 is TGTGCCTGCAGACAGGAACCCTACTATGGCTACACCTTC.

This chain links TRBV30 with TRBJ2-2; tentative D call: TRBD2 (5 bases). V lost 0 bases to trimming and J lost 0 bases, with 11 bases between them. CDR1 is GTSNPN, CDR2 SVGIG, per germline (reference sequence). This CDR3 contains 16 residues. This CDR3 is CAWSVRSGSNTGELFF. The DNA for the CDR3 is TGTGCCTGGAGTGTGAGATCGGGGTCGAACACCGGGGAGCTGTTTTTT.

Points on this clone: One end of the junction does not line up with germline, which may come from a read error. This chain connects TRBV14 to TRBJ2-7, with 8 bases aligning to TRBD1. CDR3 length: 12 amino acids. Germline V gene lookup returns CDR1 SGHDN and CDR2 FVKESK. The CDR3 bases are TGTGCCAGCAGCTACCTGGGGGGACAGGACACCTTC. It encodes CASSYLGGQDTF.

The V and J genes are TRBV18 and TRBJ1-5, with D possibly matching TRBD1 (5 bases). In germline, CDR1 is KGHSH, CDR2 LQKENI. With 4 bases removed from V and 3 bases from J, the gap between germline ends came to 10 bases. This CDR3 is built from 14 residues. The CDR3 bases are TGTGCCAGCTCACGGGGCCAGATCAATCAGCCCCAGCATTTT. This sequence encodes CASSRGQINQPQHF.

In regard to this clone: In the same sample, other DNA sequences code for this CDR3. The rearrangement links TRBV30 to TRBJ2-5; D is possibly TRBD1 (7 bases). Germline V gives CDR1 GTSNPN, CDR2 SVGIG (reference sequence). The CDR3 length is 12 residues. V was shortened by 3 bases and J by 5 bases, with 10 bases between the two germline ends. The CDR3 here is CAWSRGRETQYF. The CDR3 nucleotides read TGTGCCTGGAGCAGGGGGAGGGAGACCCAGTACTTC.

To note about this clone: Within the sample, other DNA sequences also encode this same CDR3. This chain connects TRBV5-1 to TRBJ2-3; 10 bases align to TRBD1. J lost 6 bases, V lost 0 bases, and 4 bases had no gene match. Germline CDR1 is SGHRS and CDR2 is YFSETQ. This CDR3 has 15 amino acids. The CDR3: CASSLVTGGGDTQYF. The CDR3 nucleotides are TGCGCCAGCAGCTTGGTGACAGGGGGCGGCGATACGCAGTATTTT.

This clone has just one count. At the DNA level, this CDR3 is encoded by other sequences in the same sample as well. V usage is TRBV5-1 and J usage is TRBJ1-2; D is perhaps TRBD1 (5 bases). CDR1 is SGHRS and CDR2 is YFSETQ in the germline V gene. This CDR3 spans 15 amino acids. Deletions cut 3 bases from V and 2 bases from J, with 14 bases between. CDR3: CASSYTGTTNYGYTF. The DNA of the CDR3 is TGCGCCAGCAGCTATACCGGGACGACCAACTATGGCTACACCTTC.

The chain employs TRBV2 and TRBJ1-2; D call uncertain. The CDR3 totals 14 residues. Trimming left V 0 bases short and J 8 bases short, with 13 bases between. Germline lookup yields CDR1 SNHLY and CDR2 FYNNEI. The DNA for the CDR3 is TGTGCCAGCAGTGAAGCAGTAGAGACCGGGGGCTACACCTTC. Protein product: CASSEAVETGGYTF.

The CDR3, as DNA: TGTGCCAGCAGCTTAGCACAGGGTTGGGGCTACACCTTC. This translates into CASSLAQGWGYTF. The chain couples TRBV11-2 to TRBJ1-2; D perhaps matches TRBD1 (6 bases). Germline lookup yields CDR1 SGHAT and CDR2 FQNNGV. The CDR3 extends over 13 amino acids. Trimming cost V 1 base and J 8 bases, with 11 bases left between them.

The chain carries TRBV7-2 and TRBJ2-7; the D call may be TRBD1 or TRBD2 (5 bases each). V was clipped by 3 bases and J by 3 bases, with 15 bases between them. Germline values: CDR1 SGHTA, CDR2 FQGNSA. CDR3 length: 15 residues. CDR3: CASSFTPGLNYEQYF. The CDR3 nucleotides are TGTGCCAGCAGCTTTACCCCGGGGCTTAACTACGAGCAGTACTTC.

A word on this clone: The identical CDR3 is also encoded by other nucleotide sequences in the sample. J is TRBJ2-5 and V is TRBV7-2; D ambiguous. The ends were cut back, 5 bases at V and 5 bases at J, with 6 bases in the middle. The V gene's germline CDR1 is SGHTA and CDR2 FQGNSA. The CDR3 consists of 11 residues. DNA of the CDR3: TGTGCCAGCAGCCCTCTGGAGACCCAGTACTTC. Encoded protein: CASSPLETQYF.